Listed below are T cell receptor beta chains from one sample, sequenced in a study of cytomegalovirus exposure and HLA in healthy donors. Generated by immunoSEQ multiplex PCR, the TCRdb table keeps only in-frame clones and is missing some. Here the sample spans about 120,000 clones, around 77% being singletons. Sequenced material: PBMCs. All receptors come from a man between 18 and 29 years old in good health and CMV-seropositive. CDR3s include the opening cysteine and the closing phenylalanine or tryptophan.

len: 14; v_gene: TRBV7-8; j_gene: TRBJ2-1; CDR3aa: CASSLLAGVNEQFF
len: 16; v_gene: TRBV30; j_gene: TRBJ2-7; CDR3aa: CAWSSPGPPGSYEQYF
len: 15; v_gene: TRBV5-1; j_gene: TRBJ2-5; CDR3aa: CASAPWGGPGETQYF
len: 16; v_gene: TRBV5-1; j_gene: TRBJ1-4; CDR3aa: CASSPGTIATNEKLFF
len: 16; v_gene: TRBV5-4; j_gene: TRBJ1-1; CDR3aa: CASSPRRGSGSTEAFF
len: 18; v_gene: TRBV7-8; j_gene: TRBJ1-1; CDR3aa: CASSPPRGQGAFSTEAFF
len: 13; v_gene: TRBV5-1; j_gene: TRBJ1-5; CDR3aa: CASSSTGVQPQHF
len: 13; v_gene: TRBV29-1; j_gene: TRBJ2-7; CDR3aa: CSVKDRKPYEQYF
len: 13; v_gene: TRBV6-5; j_gene: TRBJ2-4; CDR3aa: CASSYPEVGSQYF
len: 14; v_gene: TRBV5-1; j_gene: TRBJ1-2; CDR3aa: CASTRTGADYGYTF
len: 17; v_gene: TRBV2; j_gene: TRBJ1-4; CDR3aa: CASRRTAGFSTNEKLFF
len: 15; v_gene: TRBV29-1; j_gene: TRBJ2-7; CDR3aa: CSVEFPETGENEQYF
len: 12; v_gene: TRBV18; j_gene: TRBJ1-1; CDR3aa: CASSLDDSEAFF
len: 14; v_gene: TRBV5-4; j_gene: TRBJ1-4; CDR3aa: CASSHGTGNEKLFF
len: 15; v_gene: TRBV6-6; j_gene: TRBJ2-3; CDR3aa: CASRIGGTGTDTQYF
len: 16; v_gene: TRBV19; j_gene: TRBJ2-1; CDR3aa: CASSISSSGSYNEQFF
len: 13; v_gene: TRBV2; j_gene: TRBJ1-2; CDR3aa: CASIRDSHYGYTF
len: 16; v_gene: TRBV2; j_gene: TRBJ2-6; CDR3aa: CASSDTKDSGANGLTF
len: 16; v_gene: TRBV5-1; j_gene: TRBJ1-3; CDR3aa: CASSAYRESSGNTIYF
len: 14; v_gene: TRBV4-1; j_gene: TRBJ2-7; CDR3aa: CASSLGTEGYEQYF